One sample yielded the 21 T cell receptor beta chains listed below, sequenced in a study of T cells in Graves' hyperthyroidism and ophthalmopathy. It was RNA transcripts that yielded the amplified TCR beta CDR3 regions. The TCR CDR3 was amplified in a first-round RT-PCR using the HTBI primer set. TCRdb reprocessed the multiplex PCR reads with MiXCR, giving one entry per CDR3 protein. The sample lists some 460,000 distinct CDR3 sequences, around a sixth occurring once. The material sequenced was blood. Every receptor here comes from a woman aged 18-35 years with Graves' hyperthyroidism.

This clonotype was seen repeatedly, ten times or more. CDR3 bases: TGCAGTGCTAGAGATCTCATCGGACAGGACTACGAGCAGTACTTC. This translates into CSARDLIGQDYEQYF. The chain is built from TRBV20-1 and TRBJ2-7; 7 bases map to TRBD1. This CDR3 has 15 residues. The germline V gene encodes CDR1 DFQATT and CDR2 SNEGSKA (reference sequence). J lost 3 bases, V lost 0 bases, and 8 bases had no gene match.

This clonotype was counted between two and nine times. The rearrangement links TRBV29-1 to TRBJ1-3, with D perhaps matching TRBD1 (5 bases). Germline V gives CDR1 SQVTM, CDR2 ANQGSEA. With 2 bases removed from V and 5 bases from J, the gap between germline ends came to 10 bases. The CDR3 runs 13 residues. The CDR3 sequence: CSVEMPGRNTIYF. The CDR3 coding sequence is TGCAGCGTTGAAATGCCAGGGAGAAACACCATATATTTT.

This clonotype was recorded at least ten times. V usage is TRBV3-1 and J usage is TRBJ2-7; 10 bases map to TRBD1. The CDR3 consists of 16 residues. With 4 bases clipped from V and 1 base from J, the junction kept 7 bases outside the gene matches. Germline CDR1 reads LGHDT; CDR2 reads YNNKEL (reference sequence). In DNA, the CDR3 is TGTGCCAGCAGCCCATTACCGGGACAGGGGTCCTACGAGCAGTACTTC. Protein: CASSPLPGQGSYEQYF.

There are many counts of this clonotype. This CDR3 is CAIRRDSSYEQYF. The CDR3 DNA reads as TGTGCCATCAGGAGGGACAGCTCCTACGAGCAGTACTTC. The chain recombines TRBV10-3 with TRBJ2-7; 7 positions match TRBD1. V shed 6 bases and J 0 bases; nucleotides not matched to a gene: 2. The CDR3 spans 13 residues. The V gene's germline CDR1 is ENHRY and CDR2 SYGVKD.

This clonotype showed up many times. V and J are TRBV6-1 and TRBJ2-3; D remains ambiguous. Per germline, CDR1 MNHNS and CDR2 SASEGT. This CDR3 contains 20 residues. Trimming cost V 6 bases and J 5 bases, with 33 bases left between them. The CDR3 DNA is TGTGCCAGCAGCTCCCCCCCGGGCCCCCCCACCGGGCCTCATGGAGATACGCAGTATTTT. It codes for CASSSPPGPPTGPHGDTQYF.

This chain uses TRBV4-2 with TRBJ2-2; 11 nucleotides align to TRBD2. V lost 4 bases, J lost 1 base, and 8 bases stayed unmatched. This CDR3 region has 18 residues. CDR1 and CDR2 from the germline V gene are LGHNA and YNFKEQ. The CDR3 nucleotides read TGTGCCAGCAGCCTTAGCGGGAGGGCCGGGGGGAACACCGGGGAGCTGTTTTTT. Encoded protein: CASSLSGRAGGNTGELFF.

The chain joins TRBV7-9 to TRBJ1-4, with 7 bases matching TRBD1. V lost 5 bases, J lost 6 bases, and 9 bases stayed unmatched. Germline V gene lookup returns CDR1 SEHNR and CDR2 FQNEAQ (reference sequence). The CDR3 is made up of 15 amino acids. The CDR3 DNA sequence: TGTGCCAGCAGCCCCCGGGACAGCCGATATGAAAAACTGTTTTTT. This codes for CASSPRDSRYEKLFF.

This clonotype was picked up many times. This chain connects TRBV12-3 or TRBV12-4 to TRBJ1-1; possible D gene TRBD1, 6 bases. The ends were cut back, 5 bases at V and 2 bases at J, with 9 bases in the middle. CDR3 length equals 13 residues. CDR3 amino acids: CASSVDRNTEAFF. Here the CDR3 DNA reads TGTGCCAGCAGTGTGGACAGAAACACTGAAGCTTTCTTT.

The V and J genes are TRBV11-2 and TRBJ2-1, with D possibly matching TRBD2 (5 bases). The germline V gene encodes CDR1 SGHAT and CDR2 FQNNGV. CDR3 length: 16 residues. Trimming took 2 bases from V and 4 from J, leaving 15 bases between them. Here the CDR3 DNA reads TGTGCCAGCAGCTTATTCCCAGCGGCACCTTACAATGAGCAGTTCTTC. The encoded protein is CASSLFPAAPYNEQFF.

This clonotype occurred a few times. V usage is TRBV3-1 and J usage is TRBJ1-4; TRBD1 might be the D (5 bases). CDR3 length: 15 residues. V was clipped by 7 bases and J by 0 bases, with 12 bases between them. The germline V gene encodes CDR1 LGHDT and CDR2 YNNKEL (reference sequence). The CDR3 here is CASKQGSATNEKLFF. The CDR3 DNA reads as TGTGCCAGCAAGCAGGGCAGTGCAACTAATGAAAAACTGTTTTTT.

This clonotype was seen at least ten times. The chain recombines TRBV4-2 with TRBJ2-7; either TRBD1 or TRBD2 may supply D (5 bases each). From germline, CDR1 is LGHNA and CDR2 YNFKEQ. CDR3 length: 15 amino acids. V lost 0 bases and J 5 bases, leaving 14 bases between the germline ends. The CDR3 DNA is TGTGCCAGCAGCCAAGACCAGACAGAGGGGCACGAGCAGTACTTC. This encodes CASSQDQTEGHEQYF.

The chain uses TRBV3-1 and TRBJ2-7; TRBD2 might be the D (5 bases). The CDR3 contains 14 residues. The V gene's germline CDR1 is LGHDT and CDR2 YNNKEL (reference sequence). V was trimmed by 4 bases and J by 0 bases, leaving 10 bases between them. The CDR3 loop reads CASSPRVSSYEQYF. The CDR3 nucleotides are TGTGCCAGCAGCCCGCGGGTTAGCTCCTACGAGCAGTACTTC.

The chain couples TRBV7-9 to TRBJ1-2; the D gene is possibly TRBD1 (5 bases). The CDR3 loop spans 15 amino acids. Trimming pared 4 bases from V and 4 bases from J, leaving 16 bases between. Per germline, CDR1 SEHNR and CDR2 FQNEAQ (reference sequence). CDR3: CASSSIAGRLYGYTF. CDR3 nucleotides: TGTGCCAGCAGCTCCATAGCGGGACGGCTCTATGGCTACACCTTC.

This CDR3 reads CASSLGGGWVSGTTDTQYF. DNA for the CDR3: TGTGCCAGCAGCTTAGGGGGAGGTTGGGTAAGCGGAACCACAGATACGCAGTATTTT. The chain recombines TRBV7-3 with TRBJ2-3; a possible D gene is TRBD2 (6 bases). Germline loops: CDR1 SGHTA, CDR2 FQGTGA. Deletions cut 2 bases from V and 2 bases from J, with 23 bases between. The length of the CDR3 is 19 residues.

At least ten counts were recorded for this clonotype. The V call is TRBV20-1, the J call TRBJ2-1, with 13 bases aligning to TRBD2. The V and J ends lost 5 bases and 4 bases, in that order; junction bases with no gene match: 8. The CDR3 totals 16 residues. Germline V CDR1 and CDR2: DFQATT, SNEGSKA (reference sequence). For the CDR3, the DNA is TGCAGTGCTCCCGTCGGACTAGCGGGAGATTACAATGAGCAGTTCTTC. This encodes CSAPVGLAGDYNEQFF.

This clonotype was found many times. V and J are TRBV2 and TRBJ1-1; 10 bases map to TRBD1. The germline gives CDR1 SNHLY, CDR2 FYNNEI. J was trimmed by 1 base and V by 4 bases; bases with no gene match: 3. The CDR3 sequence is 15 residues long. The CDR3 DNA reads as TGTGCCAGCAGTGGACGACAGGGGGCGAACACTGAAGCTTTCTTT. Translated, it gives CASSGRQGANTEAFF.

The chain employs TRBV7-2 and TRBJ2-3; 9 bases agree with TRBD2. The germline V gene has CDR1 SGHTA and CDR2 FQGNSA. The CDR3 spans 15 residues. Losses at the gene ends were 0 bases for V and 5 bases for J; bases not matched to a gene: 3. The CDR3 loop reads CASSLAAGGVDTQYF. The CDR3, as DNA: TGTGCCAGCAGCTTAGCGGCGGGAGGGGTAGATACGCAGTATTTT.

This clonotype came up a few times. The chain is built from TRBV20-1 and TRBJ2-3; 8 bases align to TRBD2. V was pared by 0 bases and J by 1 base, with 3 bases of the junction left unmatched. The CDR3 sequence is 15 residues long. Looked up from germline, CDR1 is DFQATT and CDR2 is SNEGSKA (reference sequence). This chain's CDR3 is CSARDHSGGTDTQYF. CDR3 DNA: TGCAGTGCTAGAGATCATAGCGGGGGCACAGATACGCAGTATTTT.

The table lists this clonotype with many counts. The V and J genes are TRBV7-2 and TRBJ1-3; tentative D call: TRBD1 (6 bases). The germline V and J ends were trimmed by 5 bases and 6 bases, with 14 bases remaining between them. Germline V gene lookup returns CDR1 SGHTA and CDR2 FQGNSA. This CDR3 has 14 residues. In DNA form, the CDR3 reads TGTGCCAGCAGCGACACAGGGAAGGCAAACACCATATATTTT. Translated: CASSDTGKANTIYF.

This clonotype showed up many times. The chain employs TRBV12-3 or TRBV12-4 and TRBJ2-5; D remains unclear. The length of the CDR3 is 15 residues. Deletions cut 1 base from V and 9 bases from J, with 18 bases between. CDR3 DNA: TGTGCCAGCAGTTTAGTCAGGACCACTGTTGGGTCCCAGTACTTC. It is translated as CASSLVRTTVGSQYF.

This clonotype was counted at least ten times. The gene calls are TRBV10-3 and TRBJ2-7, with TRBD2 identical over 14 bases. This CDR3 contains 16 residues. V lost 6 bases, J lost 1 base, and 5 bases stayed unmatched. Germline lookup yields CDR1 ENHRY and CDR2 SYGVKD. This chain's CDR3 is CAIRKGLAGESYEQYF. The CDR3 region has the DNA TGTGCCATCAGGAAGGGACTAGCGGGAGAGTCCTACGAGCAGTACTTC.